One sample yielded the 8 T cell receptor beta chains listed below, sequenced in a study of T cells in Graves' hyperthyroidism and ophthalmopathy (dated by TCRdb to the late 2010s). The library came from multiplex PCR. Sequencing was carried out with an Illumina HiSeq 2000. The TCR beta CDR3 regions were amplified from RNA transcripts. The first round of RT-PCR for the TCR CDR3 was performed with the HTBI primer set and the Qiagen OneStep RT-PCR kit. TCRdb itself trimmed the public reads at Q25 with fastp, ran MiXCR and retained productive beta chains. Each CDR3 protein appears once, grouped with its most common genes and DNA. The sample has roughly 580,000 distinct CDR3 sequences on record, around 42% of them singletons. Clones ranked in the top ten supply roughly 8.2% of the sample. Specimen: peripheral blood or thyroid tissue (not recorded which). These receptors all stem from a woman aged 18 to 35 with Graves' hyperthyroidism. Donor details come from another sample of the same person, matched by shared clones.

Ten or more counts support this clonotype. The genes are TRBV7-8 and TRBJ1-5, with TRBD1 matching over 7 bases. This CDR3 contains 14 residues. Per the germline V gene, CDR1 is SGHVS and CDR2 is FQNEAQ. With 1 base clipped from V and 5 bases from J, the junction kept 2 bases outside the gene matches. CDR3 sequence reads: CASSLGGGYQPQHF. CDR3 in DNA: TGTGCCAGCAGCTTAGGAGGGGGCTATCAGCCCCAGCATTTT.

This clonotype was counted many times. The V gene is TRBV7-2, the J gene TRBJ1-6, with D tentatively TRBD1 (5 bases). Trimming cost V 10 bases and J 7 bases, with 17 bases left between them. Germline loops: CDR1 SGHTA, CDR2 FQGNSA. The CDR3 has 14 amino acids. CDR3 nucleotides: TGTGCCATCCCTGAGGGGTTTTTGAATTCACCCCTCCACTTT. Translated, it gives CAIPEGFLNSPLHF.

As regards this clonotype: It is likely a read error, because the conserved phenylalanine at the end of the CDR3 is missing. The DNA is left out, because the CDR3 cannot be placed on it with certainty; the CDR3 is given as TCRdb lists it. The rearrangement joins TRBV14 to TRBJ1-4; the D segment call TRBD1 is taken from the table without a DNA check. The germline V gene has CDR1 SGHDN and CDR2 FVKESK. The CDR3 spans 10 amino acids, including both terminal residues. CDR3: CASSRPGRVD.

V and J are TRBV15 and TRBJ2-7, with TRBD2 matching over 8 bases. The CDR3 has 14 residues. Germline V CDR1 and CDR2: LNHNV, YYDKDF (reference sequence). V shed 1 base and J 7 bases; nucleotides not matched to a gene: 6. CDR3: CATSRVGRAGEQYF. CDR3 DNA sequence: TGTGCCACCAGCAGAGTCGGGAGGGCCGGAGAGCAGTACTTC.

Concerning this clonotype: This could be a read error, since a much larger clone is one nucleotide away. The genes are TRBV2 and TRBJ1-5; possibly TRBD1 for D (5 bases). The CDR3 sequence is 14 residues long. Germline V CDR1 and CDR2: SNHLY, FYNNEI. The chain's CDR3 is CAGSWQGRGQPQHF. CDR3 nucleotide sequence: TGTGCCGGCAGCTGGCAAGGGAGGGGTCAGCCCCAGCATTTT. The full variable domain, in which reference TRBV2 and TRBJ1-5 provide the parts outside the CDR3, is EPEVTQTPSHQVTQMGQEVILRCVPISNHLYFYWYRQILGQKVEFLVSFYNNEISEKSEIFDDQFSVERPDGSNFTLKIRSTKLEDSAMYFCAGSWQGRGQPQHFGDGTRLSIL.

This clonotype was seen ten or more times. V and J are TRBV29-1 and TRBJ1-4, with D possibly being TRBD1 (5 bases). V lost 0 bases, J lost 3 bases, and 11 bases lay in between. Germline CDR1 reads SQVTM; CDR2 reads ANQGSEA. The CDR3 consists of 15 residues. In nucleotides, the CDR3 is TGCAGCGTTGAAGAGAAAGGGGCGCCTAATGAAAAACTGTTTTTT. This gives the protein CSVEEKGAPNEKLFF. Together with reference TRBV29-1 and TRBJ1-4, the CDR3 gives the full variable domain: SAVISQKPSRDICQRGTSLTIQCQVDSQVTMMFWYRQQPGQSLTLIATANQGSEATYESGFVIDKFPISRPNLTFSTLTVSNMSPEDSSIYLCSVEEKGAPNEKLFFGSGTQLSVL.

This chain connects TRBV7-9 to TRBJ2-7; 7 bases are a match to TRBD1. CDR3 length: 15 amino acids. Germline-derived CDR1 and CDR2 are SEHNR and FQNEAQ (reference sequence). The J segment lost 2 bases and the V segment lost 3 bases, leaving 7 bases of the junction unmatched. CDR3 protein: CASSLEGGFPYEQYF. CDR3 bases: TGTGCCAGCAGCTTGGAAGGGGGCTTTCCCTACGAGCAGTACTTC.

The chain has TRBV7-3 and TRBJ1-2; D unresolved. V was clipped by 1 base and J by 0 bases, with 9 bases between them. Germline V lookup: CDR1 SGHTA, CDR2 FQGTGA. The CDR3 is made up of 15 amino acids. The chain's CDR3 is CASSLSSTSNYGYTF. DNA of the CDR3: TGTGCCAGCAGCTTAAGCTCGACATCTAACTATGGCTACACCTTC.